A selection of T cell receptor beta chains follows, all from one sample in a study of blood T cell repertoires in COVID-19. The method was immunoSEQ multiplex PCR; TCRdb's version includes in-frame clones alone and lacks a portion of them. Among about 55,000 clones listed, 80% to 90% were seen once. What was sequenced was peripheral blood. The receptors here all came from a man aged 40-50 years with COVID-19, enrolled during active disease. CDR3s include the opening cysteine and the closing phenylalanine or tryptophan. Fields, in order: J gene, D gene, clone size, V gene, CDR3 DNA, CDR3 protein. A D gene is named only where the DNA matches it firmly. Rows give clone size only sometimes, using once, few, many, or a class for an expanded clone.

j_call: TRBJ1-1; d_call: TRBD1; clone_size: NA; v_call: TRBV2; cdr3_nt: TGTGCCAGCAGTGAGGACAGGGGAACTGAAGCTTTCTTT; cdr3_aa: CASSEDRGTEAFF
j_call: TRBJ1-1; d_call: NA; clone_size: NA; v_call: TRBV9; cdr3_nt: TGTGCCAGCAGCGTAGCACCCGCGGGGACTGAAGCTTTCTTT; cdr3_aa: CASSVAPAGTEAFF
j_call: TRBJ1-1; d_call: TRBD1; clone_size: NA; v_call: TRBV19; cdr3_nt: TGTGCCAGTAGCGGGACAGCTGAAGCTTTCTTT; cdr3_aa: CASSGTAEAFF
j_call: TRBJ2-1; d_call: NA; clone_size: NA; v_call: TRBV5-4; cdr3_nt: TGTGCCAGCAGCAGGGACTGGTTCGTGGATGAGCAGTTCTTC; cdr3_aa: CASSRDWFVDEQFF
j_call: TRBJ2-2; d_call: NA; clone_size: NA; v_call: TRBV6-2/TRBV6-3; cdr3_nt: TGTGCCAGCACCCCTCTATCCGGGGAGCTGTTTTTT; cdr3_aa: CASTPLSGELFF
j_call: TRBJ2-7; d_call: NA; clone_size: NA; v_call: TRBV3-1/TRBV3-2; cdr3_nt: TGTGCCAGCAGCCAAGTTAACAGGGAATACGAGCAGTACTTC; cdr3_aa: CASSQVNREYEQYF
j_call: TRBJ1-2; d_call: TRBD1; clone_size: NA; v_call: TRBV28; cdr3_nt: TGTGCCAGCACCCTACAGGGGTATGGCTACACCTTC; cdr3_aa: CASTLQGYGYTF
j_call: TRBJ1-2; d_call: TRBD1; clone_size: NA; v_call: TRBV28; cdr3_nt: TGTGCCAGTATACTGACAGGGGGCGGTGGCTACACCTTC; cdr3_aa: CASILTGGGGYTF
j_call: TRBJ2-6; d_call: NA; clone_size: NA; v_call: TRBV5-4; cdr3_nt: TGTGCCAGCAGCTCAGCCTCCACAGGGTCTGGGGCCAACGTCCTGACTTTC; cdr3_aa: CASSSASTGSGANVLTF
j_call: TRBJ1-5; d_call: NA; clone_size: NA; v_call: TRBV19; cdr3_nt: TGTGCCAGTAGTATAGACAGGGGTAACAATCAGCCCCAGCATTTT; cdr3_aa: CASSIDRGNNQPQHF
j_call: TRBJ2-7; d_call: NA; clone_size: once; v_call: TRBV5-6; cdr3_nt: TGTGCCAGCAGTTCTATCACCCGCGAGCAGTACTTC; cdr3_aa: CASSSITREQYF
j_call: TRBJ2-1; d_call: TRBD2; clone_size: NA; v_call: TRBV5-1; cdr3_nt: TGCGCCAGCAGCTTGGCCCAGACGGTGGCGGGGGGATCAGGTGAGCAGTTCTTC; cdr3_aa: CASSLAQTVAGGSGEQFF
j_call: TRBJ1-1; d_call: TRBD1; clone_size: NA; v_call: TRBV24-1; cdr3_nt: TGTGCCACCAGTGGTACAGGGGACACTGAAGCTTTCTTT; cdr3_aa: CATSGTGDTEAFF
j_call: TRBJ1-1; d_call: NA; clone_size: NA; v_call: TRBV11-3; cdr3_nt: TGTGCCAGCAGCTTGCCGGTCCCGGCGGTCCCAGCTTTCTTT; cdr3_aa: CASSLPVPAVPAFF
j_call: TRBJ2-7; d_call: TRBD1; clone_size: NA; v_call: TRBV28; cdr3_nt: TGTGCCAGCAGGGCCGGGACAGGGGGCGGGGAGCAGTACTTC; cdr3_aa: CASRAGTGGGEQYF
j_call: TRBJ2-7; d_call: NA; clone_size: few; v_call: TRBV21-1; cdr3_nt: TGTGCCAGCAGCAAGGAAAAGCGGGGGGAGGGTGCCTACGAGCAGTACTTC; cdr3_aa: CASSKEKRGEGAYEQYF
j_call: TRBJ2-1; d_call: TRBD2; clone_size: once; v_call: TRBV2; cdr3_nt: TGTGCCAGCAGTCGAACTAGCGGGAGCGATGAGCAGTTCTTC; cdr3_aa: CASSRTSGSDEQFF
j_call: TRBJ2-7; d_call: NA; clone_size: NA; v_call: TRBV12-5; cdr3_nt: TGTGCTAGTGGTCACTTAGTGAGGGAGCAGTACTTC; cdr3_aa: CASGHLVREQYF
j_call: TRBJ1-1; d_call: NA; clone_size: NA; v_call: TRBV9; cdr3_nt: TGTGCCAGCAGCGTAGGAAGTCAGGGAATGAACACTGAAGCTTTCTTT; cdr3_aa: CASSVGSQGMNTEAFF
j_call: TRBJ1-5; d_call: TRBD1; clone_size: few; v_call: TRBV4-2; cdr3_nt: TGTGCCAGCAGCCAAGGAGGACAGGGCCAGCCCCAGCATTTT; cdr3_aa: CASSQGGQGQPQHF
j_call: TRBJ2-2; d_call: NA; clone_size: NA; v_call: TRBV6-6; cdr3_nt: TGTGCCAGCAGTTACGCGCGCACCGGGGAGCTGTTTTTT; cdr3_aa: CASSYARTGELFF
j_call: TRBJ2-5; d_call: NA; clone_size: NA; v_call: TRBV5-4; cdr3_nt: TGTGCCAGCAGCCCGAATCGGGAGACCCAGTACTTC; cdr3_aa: CASSPNRETQYF
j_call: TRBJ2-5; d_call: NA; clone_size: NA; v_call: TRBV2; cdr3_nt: TGTGCCAGCAGTGGAGAAGCGGCACAAAGTAAAGAGACCCAGTACTTC; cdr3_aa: CASSGEAAQSKETQYF
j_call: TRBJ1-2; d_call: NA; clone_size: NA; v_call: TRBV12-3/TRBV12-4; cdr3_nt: TGTGCCAGCAGTCGCAGGGTAAACGGCTACACCTTC; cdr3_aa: CASSRRVNGYTF
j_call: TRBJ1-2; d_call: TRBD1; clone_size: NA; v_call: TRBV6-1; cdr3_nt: TGTGCCAGCAGTGCAGCTGCGACAGGGACCTATGGCTACACCTTC; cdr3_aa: CASSAAATGTYGYTF
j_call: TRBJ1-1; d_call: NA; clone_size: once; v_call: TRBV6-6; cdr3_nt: TGTGCCAGCAGTTCCCTAATACAGGGTTCTGAAGCTTTCTTT; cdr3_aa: CASSSLIQGSEAFF
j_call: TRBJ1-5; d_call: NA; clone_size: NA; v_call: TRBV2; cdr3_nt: TGTGCCAGCAGTGAAAGGGCAGGGCTCAGCAATCAGCCCCAGCATTTT; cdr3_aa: CASSERAGLSNQPQHF
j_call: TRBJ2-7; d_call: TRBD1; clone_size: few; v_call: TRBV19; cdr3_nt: TGTGCCAGTAGTAGCGGACAGGGTGGCTACGAGCAGTACTTC; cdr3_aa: CASSSGQGGYEQYF
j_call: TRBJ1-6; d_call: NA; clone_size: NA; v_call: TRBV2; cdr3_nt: TGTGCCAGCAGTGACAATGATTCACCCCTCCACTTT; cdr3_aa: CASSDNDSPLHF
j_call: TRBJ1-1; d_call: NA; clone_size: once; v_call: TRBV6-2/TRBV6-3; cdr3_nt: TGTGCCAGCAGTCAGGGCGGTGAAGCTTTCTTT; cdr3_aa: CASSQGGEAFF
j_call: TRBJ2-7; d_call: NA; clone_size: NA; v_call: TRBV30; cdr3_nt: TGTGCCTGGAGGGGCGTGGGGTTTCTACTAGACGAGCAGTACTTC; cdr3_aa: CAWRGVGFLLDEQYF
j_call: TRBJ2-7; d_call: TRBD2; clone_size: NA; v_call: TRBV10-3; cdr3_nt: TGTGCCATCAGGACTAGCGGGAACTCCTACGAGCAGTACTTC; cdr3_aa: CAIRTSGNSYEQYF
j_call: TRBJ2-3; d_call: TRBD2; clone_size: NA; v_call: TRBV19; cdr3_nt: TGTGCCAGTAGTTGGGGAGGGAGGGCGCAGTATTTT; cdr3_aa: CASSWGGRAQYF
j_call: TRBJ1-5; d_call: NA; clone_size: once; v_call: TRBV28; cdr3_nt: TGTGCCAGCAGTGCGCCGATCCCGCGCAATCAGCCCCAGCATTTT; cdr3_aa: CASSAPIPRNQPQHF
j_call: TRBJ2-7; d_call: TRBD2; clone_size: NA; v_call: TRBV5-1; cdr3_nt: TGCGCCAGCAGCTTGGACTCGGCGGGAGTCCGAAACGAGCAGTACTTC; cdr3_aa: CASSLDSAGVRNEQYF
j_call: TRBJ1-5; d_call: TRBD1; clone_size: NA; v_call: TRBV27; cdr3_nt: TGTGCCAGCAGTAAGAGGGGGCTCGGACAGGGCAATCAGCCCCAGCATTTT; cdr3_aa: CASSKRGLGQGNQPQHF
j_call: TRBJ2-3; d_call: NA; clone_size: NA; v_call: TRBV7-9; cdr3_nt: TGTGCCAGCAGCCTAAACCGGGAACTCTCTACGCAGTATTTT; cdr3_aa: CASSLNRELSTQYF
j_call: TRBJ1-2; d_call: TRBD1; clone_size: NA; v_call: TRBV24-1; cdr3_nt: TGTGCCACCAGTGATCCGACAGGGAACTATGGCTACACCTTC; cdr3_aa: CATSDPTGNYGYTF
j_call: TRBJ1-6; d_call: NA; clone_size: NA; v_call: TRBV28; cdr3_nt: TGTGCCAGCAGTTTATCGGGGGGTGTGGATAATTCACCCCTCCACTTT; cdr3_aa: CASSLSGGVDNSPLHF
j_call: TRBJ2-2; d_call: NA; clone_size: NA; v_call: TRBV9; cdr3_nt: TGTGCCAGCAGCGTCGTATCCGGCACCGGGGAGCTGTTTTTT; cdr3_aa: CASSVVSGTGELFF
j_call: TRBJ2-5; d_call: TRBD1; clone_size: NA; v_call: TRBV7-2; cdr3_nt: TGTGCCAGCAGTCCAGGACAGGGTTCGTGGGAGACCCAGTACTTC; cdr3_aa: CASSPGQGSWETQYF
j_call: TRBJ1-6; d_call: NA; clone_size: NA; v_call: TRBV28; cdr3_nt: TGTGCCAGCAGTTCCGAGGGGGATTCACCCCTCCACTTT; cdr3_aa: CASSSEGDSPLHF
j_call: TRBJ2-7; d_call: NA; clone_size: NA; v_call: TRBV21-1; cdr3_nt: TGTGCCAGCAGCAGCCCAGCGGGAGGGCCGCGGGAGCAGTACTTC; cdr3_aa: CASSSPAGGPREQYF
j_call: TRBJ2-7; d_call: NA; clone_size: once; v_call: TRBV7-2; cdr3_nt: TGTGCCAGCAGCTTACTCAGTCACAGGGATTACGAGCAGTACTTC; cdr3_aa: CASSLLSHRDYEQYF
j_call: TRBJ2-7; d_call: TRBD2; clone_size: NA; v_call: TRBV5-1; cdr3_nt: TGCGCCAGCAGCTTGTTCCCGGGAGGTGGCGAGCAGTACTTC; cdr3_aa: CASSLFPGGGEQYF
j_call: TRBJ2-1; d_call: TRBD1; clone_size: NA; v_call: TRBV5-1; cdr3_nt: TGCGCCAGCAGCTTGGTTGACAGGGCAAATGAGCAGTTCTTC; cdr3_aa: CASSLVDRANEQFF
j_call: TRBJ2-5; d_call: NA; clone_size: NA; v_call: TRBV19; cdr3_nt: TGTGCCAGTAGATCTTTAGGGGAAGAGACCCAGTACTTC; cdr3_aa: CASRSLGEETQYF
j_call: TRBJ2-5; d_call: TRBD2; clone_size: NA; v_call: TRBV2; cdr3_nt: TGTGCCAGCAGTGATTATTTACTAGCGGGCCCCCAAGAGACCCAGTACTTC; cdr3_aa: CASSDYLLAGPQETQYF
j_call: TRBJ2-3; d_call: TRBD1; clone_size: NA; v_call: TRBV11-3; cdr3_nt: TGTGCCAGCAGCTTAGCCGGACAGGGATTTTTAGATACGCAGTATTTT; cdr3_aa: CASSLAGQGFLDTQYF
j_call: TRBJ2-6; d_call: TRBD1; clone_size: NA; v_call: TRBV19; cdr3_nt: TGTGCCAGTAGTGTCCTAGCCCCCCCTGGGACCGACAGGGGCTCTGGGGCCAACGTCCTGACTTTC; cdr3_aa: CASSVLAPPGTDRGSGANVLTF
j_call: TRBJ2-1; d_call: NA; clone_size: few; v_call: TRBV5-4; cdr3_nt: TGTGCCAGCAGCTCACCCACTAGCTCGCATGAGCAGTTCTTC; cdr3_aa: CASSSPTSSHEQFF
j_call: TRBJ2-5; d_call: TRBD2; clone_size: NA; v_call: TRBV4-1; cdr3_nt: TGCGCCAGCAGCCAAGATCCGGGGGGGGTGATCCAAGAGACCCAGTACTTC; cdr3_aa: CASSQDPGGVIQETQYF
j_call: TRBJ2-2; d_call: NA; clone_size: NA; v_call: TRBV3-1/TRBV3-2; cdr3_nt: TGTGCCAGCAGCCGAGCCGGGGAGCTGTTTTTT; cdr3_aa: CASSRAGELFF
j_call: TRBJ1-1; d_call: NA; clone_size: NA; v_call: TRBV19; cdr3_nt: TGTGCCAGTAGTATGGGCCTTGTGTGGGAAGCTTTCTTT; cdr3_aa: CASSMGLVWEAFF
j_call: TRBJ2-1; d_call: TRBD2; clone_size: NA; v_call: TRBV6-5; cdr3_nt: TGTGCCAGCAGTCGAGCGGGGCTCGGCAATGAGCAGTTCTTC; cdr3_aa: CASSRAGLGNEQFF
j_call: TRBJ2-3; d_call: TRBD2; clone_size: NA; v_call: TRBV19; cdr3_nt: TGTGCCAGTACCCAGACTAGCGGGATTACAGATACGCAGTATTTT; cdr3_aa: CASTQTSGITDTQYF
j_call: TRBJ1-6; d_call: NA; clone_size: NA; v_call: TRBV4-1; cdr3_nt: TGCGCCAGCAGCCAAGATCGAGGGAGGCATTCACCCCTCCACTTT; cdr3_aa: CASSQDRGRHSPLHF
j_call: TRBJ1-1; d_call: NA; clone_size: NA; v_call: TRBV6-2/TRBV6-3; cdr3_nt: TGTGCCAGCAGCCAGACTCAAAGTGGCACTGAAGCTTTCTTT; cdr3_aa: CASSQTQSGTEAFF
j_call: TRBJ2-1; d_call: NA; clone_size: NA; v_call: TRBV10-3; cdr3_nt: TGTGCCATCAGTGAGCCCGGGGTCAATGAGCAGTTCTTC; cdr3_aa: CAISEPGVNEQFF
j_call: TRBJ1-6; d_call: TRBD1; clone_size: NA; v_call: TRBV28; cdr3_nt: TGTGCCAGCAGTTTACGCCAGGGGGCCAGCTCACCCCTCCACTTT; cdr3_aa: CASSLRQGASSPLHF